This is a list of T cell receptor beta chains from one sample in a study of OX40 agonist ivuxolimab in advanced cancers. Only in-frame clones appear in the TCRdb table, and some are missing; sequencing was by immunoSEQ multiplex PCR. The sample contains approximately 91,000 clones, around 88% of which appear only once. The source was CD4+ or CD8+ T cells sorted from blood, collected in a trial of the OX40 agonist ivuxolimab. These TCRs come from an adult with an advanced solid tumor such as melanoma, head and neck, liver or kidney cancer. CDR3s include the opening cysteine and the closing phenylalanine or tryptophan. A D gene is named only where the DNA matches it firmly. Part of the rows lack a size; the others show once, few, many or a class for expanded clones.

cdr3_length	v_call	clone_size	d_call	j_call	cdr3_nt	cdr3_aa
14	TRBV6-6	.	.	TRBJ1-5	TGTGCCAGCAGTTACTCCGGTGGCAATCAGCCCCAGCATTTT	CASSYSGGNQPQHF
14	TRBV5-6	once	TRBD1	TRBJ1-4	TGTGCCAGCAGCTCCCGGGACAGCCGCGAAAAACTGTTTTTT	CASSSRDSREKLFF
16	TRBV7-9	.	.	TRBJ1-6	TGTGCCAGCAGCCTGAACTCCGTGGAATTGAATTCACCCCTCCACTTT	CASSLNSVELNSPLHF
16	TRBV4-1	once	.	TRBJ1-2	TGCGCCAGCAGCCAAGATAGCGGGTCGGTTTGGGCCGGCTACACCTTC	CASSQDSGSVWAGYTF
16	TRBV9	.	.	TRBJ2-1	TGTGCCAGCAGCAAACAGGTCCTGCTTTCCTACAATGAGCAGTTCTTC	CASSKQVLLSYNEQFF
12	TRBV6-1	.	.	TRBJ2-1	TGTGCCAGCTGGGGCGAGAGGACTTTCCAGTTCTTC	CASWGERTFQFF
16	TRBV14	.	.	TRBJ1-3	TGTGCCAGCAGCAAACTTAAGACAGACTCTGGAAACACCATATATTTT	CASSKLKTDSGNTIYF
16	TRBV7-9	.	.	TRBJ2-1	TGTGCCAGCAGCCCATTTAAGGGGGGGCTTCACAATGAGCAGTTCTTC	CASSPFKGGLHNEQFF
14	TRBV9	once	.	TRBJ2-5	TGTGCCAGCAGTCCCACCGTCGGGCAAGAGACCCAGTACTTC	CASSPTVGQETQYF
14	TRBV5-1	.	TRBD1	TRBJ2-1	TGCGCCAGCAGCTTGGTAGACAGGGGTAATGAGCAGTTCTTC	CASSLVDRGNEQFF
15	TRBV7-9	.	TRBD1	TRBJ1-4	TGTGCCAGCAGCCCAACCAACGACAGGGAGGGAAAACTGTTTTTT	CASSPTNDREGKLFF
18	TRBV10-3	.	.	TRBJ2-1	TGTGCCATCAGGATTGGTGGGGGCCGTGTCAGCTCCTACAATGAGCAGTTCTTC	CAIRIGGGRVSSYNEQFF
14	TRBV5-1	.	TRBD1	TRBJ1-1	TGCGCCAGCAGCTTCCGACAGGGGGGTACTGAAGCTTTCTTT	CASSFRQGGTEAFF
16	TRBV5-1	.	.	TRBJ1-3	TGCGCCAGCAGCGCCTCGGGGGGTAATTCTGGAAACACCATATATTTT	CASSASGGNSGNTIYF
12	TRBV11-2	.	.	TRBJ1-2	TGTGCCAGCAGCGGGGTCGGCTATGGCTACACCTTC	CASSGVGYGYTF
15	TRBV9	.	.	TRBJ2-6	TGTGCCAGCAGCACCACCGGACCCGGGGCCAACGTCCTGACTTTC	CASSTTGPGANVLTF
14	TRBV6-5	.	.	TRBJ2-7	TGTGCCAGCAGGGCCATAATAACCTCCTACGAGCAGTACTTC	CASRAIITSYEQYF
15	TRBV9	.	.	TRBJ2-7	TGTGCCAGCTCCCCGGGGGGCTTTTTATCCTACGAGCAGTACTTC	CASSPGGFLSYEQYF
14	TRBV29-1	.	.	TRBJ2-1	TGCAGCGTTGAAGCCCGATTACTCCTGGATGAGCAGTTCTTC	CSVEARLLLDEQFF
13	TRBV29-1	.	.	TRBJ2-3	TGCAGCGTGGTCCCAGGGTCCACAGATACGCAGTATTTT	CSVVPGSTDTQYF
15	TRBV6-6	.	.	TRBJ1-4	TGTGCCAGCAGTTACCCAGGGACTACTAATGAAAAACTGTTTTTT	CASSYPGTTNEKLFF
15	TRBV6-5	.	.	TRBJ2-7	TGTGCCAGCAGCTACACAGGGTCGCACTCCTACGAGCAGTACTTC	CASSYTGSHSYEQYF
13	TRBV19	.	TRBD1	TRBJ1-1	TGTGCCAGTAGCCACAGGGGTGGACCTGAAGCTTTCTTT	CASSHRGGPEAFF
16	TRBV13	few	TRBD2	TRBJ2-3	TGTGCCAGCAGCTTATATGGTAGCGGGGAGGGAGCTACGCAGTATTTT	CASSLYGSGEGATQYF
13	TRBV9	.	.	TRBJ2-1	TGTGCCAGCAGCGTCGGGGCCCGCGATGAGCAGTTCTTC	CASSVGARDEQFF
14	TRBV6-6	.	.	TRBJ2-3	TGTGCCAGCAGTTACCTACAGGGTGGGGATACGCAGTATTTT	CASSYLQGGDTQYF
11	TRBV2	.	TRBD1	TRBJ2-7	TGTGCCAGCAGTCAGGACAGGGCGGAGGGCTTC	CASSQDRAEGF
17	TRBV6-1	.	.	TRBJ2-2	TGTGCCAGCAGTGATATTTTATTCACAGATTCCACCGGGGAGCTGTTTTTT	CASSDILFTDSTGELFF
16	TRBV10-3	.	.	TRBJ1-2	TGTGCCATCAGTGAGTCTCAGAGGTTGGGGGCGCGTGGCTACACCTTC	CAISESQRLGARGYTF
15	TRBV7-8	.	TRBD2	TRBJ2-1	TGTGCCAGCACCCCAGGGCTAGCGGGGGACCATGAGCAGTTCTTC	CASTPGLAGDHEQFF
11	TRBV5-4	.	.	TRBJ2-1	TGTGCCAGCAGCTTGGCGGACGAGCAGTTCTTC	CASSLADEQFF
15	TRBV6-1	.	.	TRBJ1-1	TGTGCCAGCAGTGACTCTAGAGCCATGAACACTGAAGCTTTCTTT	CASSDSRAMNTEAFF
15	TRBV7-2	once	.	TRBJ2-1	TGTGCCAGCAGCTTGGGCAGGGGCTCCTACAATGAGCAGTTCTTC	CASSLGRGSYNEQFF
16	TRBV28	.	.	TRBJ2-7	TGTGCCAGCAGTTTTTTCTCCGCGCAGGAGGCAAACGAGCAGTACTTC	CASSFFSAQEANEQYF
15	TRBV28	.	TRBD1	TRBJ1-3	TGTGCCAGCAGTTTTATCCCAGGGGGTGGAAACACCATATATTTT	CASSFIPGGGNTIYF
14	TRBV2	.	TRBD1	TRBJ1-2	TGTGCCAGCAGTGAAATGGGACAGATTAGCGGCTACACCTTC	CASSEMGQISGYTF
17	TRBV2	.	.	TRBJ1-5	TGTGCCAGCAGTGAAAGTGGGATTTCAGGGAGCAATCAGCCCCAGCATTTT	CASSESGISGSNQPQHF
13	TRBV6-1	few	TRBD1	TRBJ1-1	TGTGCCAGCAGACCTACAGGGGAAGGGCGGGCTTTCTTT	CASRPTGEGRAFF
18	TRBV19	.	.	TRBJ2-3	TGTGCCAGTAGCCCCGTTGGGGGGGGCCCCCTAAGCACAGATACGCAGTATTTT	CASSPVGGGPLSTDTQYF
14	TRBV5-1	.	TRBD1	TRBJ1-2	TGCGCCAGCAGCTTGTTCCGGACAGGGGATGGCTACACCTTC	CASSLFRTGDGYTF
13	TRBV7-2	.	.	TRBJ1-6	TGTGCCATCTTGAGCTCCTATAATTCACCCCTCCACTTT	CAILSSYNSPLHF
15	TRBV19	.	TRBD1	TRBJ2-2	TGTGCCAGTAGTATCCGGGACAGGGGGACCGGGGAGCTGTTTTTT	CASSIRDRGTGELFF
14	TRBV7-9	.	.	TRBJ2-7	TGTGCCAGCAGCTCTGGAACTTCCACCTACGAGCAGTACTTC	CASSSGTSTYEQYF
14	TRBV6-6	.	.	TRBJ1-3	TGTGCCAGCAACTTGGACCGACCGGGAAACACCATATATTTT	CASNLDRPGNTIYF